The clone carrying this T cell receptor beta chain was detected a few times. Its antigen is undetermined. The data derive from a study of cytomegalovirus exposure and HLA in healthy donors. Study outcomes and limitations: Later on, an analysis found that several of the most significant clusters appeared to be linked to common viral pathogens, which included parvovirus B19. Sequencing depth across donors, presence/absence analyses assumed, was roughly uniform.

The study ran its PCR with 60 Vbeta and 13 Jbeta primers. Profiling relied on immunoSEQ multiplex PCR, and the TCRdb table lists in-frame clones only, not all of them. Among 95,000 to 150,000 clones listed, over 8.5% were seen once. Germline V lookup: CDR1 SGHRS, CDR2 YFSETQ. This CDR3 spans 15 amino acids. The V segment lost 5 bases and the J segment 5 bases; nucleotides outside the gene matches: 12. The source of this sequence is a woman between 40 and 55 years old in good health and CMV-seropositive. Sequencing was carried out using PBMCs. J is TRBJ2-7 and V is TRBV5-1, with 8 bases that match TRBD1. The CDR3 sequence is CASSSSGQGAHEQYF. For the CDR3, the DNA is TGCGCCAGCAGTTCCTCGGGGCAGGGGGCTCACGAGCAGTACTTC.